This TCR beta chain came from a study of blood T cell repertoires in COVID-19. Individuals aged about 18 to 89 years were recruited from fewer than 30 US areas. Participants were placed into cohorts based on the clinical history they reported. Contact with a PCR-confirmed or clinician-diagnosed COVID-19 case occurred within 2 weeks of entry. Authors' methods: Scientists estimated how many nucleated cells there were by amplifying reference gene primers. Profiling relied on immunoSEQ multiplex PCR, and the TCRdb table lists in-frame clones only, not all of them. V and J calls plus clone size are reproduced from that table; the DNA served to infer D and trimming. This table holds approximately 65,000 clones, approximately 70% found once. This CDR3 contains 13 residues. Trimming removed 3 bases from V and 9 bases from J, with 14 bases in between. Germline CDR1 reads LNHDA; CDR2 reads SQIVND (reference sequence).

The source of this sequence is a woman aged 60-70 years who had been exposed to COVID-19. Sequencing used PBMCs or T cells enriched from blood (not recorded which). The gene calls are TRBV19 and TRBJ1-1; D remains ambiguous. The CDR3 DNA follows: TGTGCCAGTAGTATTCCTCCGCGCGGGAAAGCTTTCTTT. Protein product: CASSIPPRGKAFF.